The 18 T cell receptor beta chains presented below share a single source sample, sequenced in a study of breast tumors, draining lymph nodes, adjacent tissues. Breast cancer patients provided tissue from their axillary draining lymph nodes. TCRdb passed the multiplex PCR reads through MiXCR, listing each CDR3 protein once. The table records 190,000 or so distinct CDR3 sequences, approximately 33% of them present only once. The material sequenced was axillary lymph node tissue. Every receptor here comes from a female donor with breast cancer. Some clones in this sample may be carry-over from other donors' samples.

This clonotype was counted ten times or more. The chain couples TRBV5-1 to TRBJ2-7; D is unclear. The germline V gene encodes CDR1 SGHRS and CDR2 YFSETQ. The CDR3 sequence is 14 residues long. V was trimmed by 6 bases and J by 5 bases, leaving 18 bases between them. Here the CDR3 reads CASKTGPSLDEQYF. The CDR3 DNA is TGCGCCAGCAAAACCGGGCCCTCACTCGACGAGCAGTACTTC.

The rearrangement uses TRBV6-1 and TRBJ1-2; tentative D call: TRBD1 (5 bases). Trimming cost V 7 bases and J 4 bases, with 28 bases left between them. The length of the CDR3 is 18 residues. The germline V gene has CDR1 MNHNS and CDR2 SASEGT. CDR3 residues: CASTRQGPGGGPLYGYTF. The CDR3 nucleotides read TGTGCCAGCACCCGCCAAGGGCCGGGGGGAGGCCCCCTCTATGGCTACACCTTC.

Regarding this clonotype: An end of the junction does not agree with germline; a read error may underlie this. The V and J genes are TRBV20-1 and TRBJ1-2; D gene uncertain. CDR3 length: 12 amino acids. Germline CDR1 DFQATT, CDR2 SNEGSKA (reference sequence). CDR3 sequence: CSALGAGYGSTF. CDR3 nucleotides: TGCAGTGCCCTTGGCGCGGGCTATGGCTCCACCTTC.

This clonotype came up many times. The rearrangement links TRBV10-3 to TRBJ2-5, with D uncertain. Deletions cut 4 bases from V and 4 bases from J, with 10 bases between. Germline CDR1 ENHRY, CDR2 SYGVKD. The CDR3 has 13 amino acids. The CDR3 DNA sequence: TGTGCCATCAGTGGACGGAATGGAGAGACCCAGTACTTC. Translation: CAISGRNGETQYF.

This clonotype was found a few times. A much larger clone sits a single nucleotide away, making a read error possible. V gene TRBV5-6 combines with J gene TRBJ2-3; 7 bases fit TRBD1. The CDR3 has 14 residues. The J segment lost 3 bases and the V segment lost 3 bases, leaving 4 bases of the junction unmatched. Germline assignment: CDR1 SGHDT and CDR2 YYEEEE. The CDR3: CASSWKGATDTQYF. The CDR3 coding sequence is TGTGCCAGCAGCTGGAAGGGGGCGACAGATACGCAGTATTTT.

This clonotype was found many times. The junction does not match germline at one end; this may be a read error. The chain employs TRBV5-1 and TRBJ2-7; D perhaps matches TRBD1 (6 bases). Germline V gene sequence: CDR1 SGHRS, CDR2 YFSETQ. The CDR3 consists of 15 residues. The CDR3 sequence: CASSLMGHPSDEQYF. The DNA of the CDR3 is TGCGCCAGCAGCTTGATGGGACACCCCTCCGACGAGCAGTACTTC.

At least ten counts were recorded for this clonotype. This chain connects TRBV7-2 to TRBJ1-2; D is possibly TRBD1 (5 bases). The CDR3 is 15 residues long. V dropped 1 base and J dropped 5 bases, with 14 bases sitting between them. Germline V gene lookup returns CDR1 SGHTA and CDR2 FQGNSA. The CDR3 sequence is CASSLGPGQQYGYTF. CDR3 bases: TGTGCCAGCAGCTTAGGCCCGGGGCAGCAGTATGGCTACACCTTC.

Ten or more counts support this clonotype. V usage is TRBV9 and J usage is TRBJ1-5; possibly TRBD1 for D (5 bases). V lost 4 bases and J lost 6, with 17 bases in between. The CDR3 loop spans 15 amino acids. Looked up from germline, CDR1 is SGDLS and CDR2 is YYNGEE. CDR3 sequence reads: CASSPSPGPGQPQHF. DNA of the CDR3: TGTGCCAGCAGCCCGTCACCAGGGCCGGGTCAGCCCCAGCATTTT.

This clonotype was counted a few times. One end of the junction does not line up with germline, which may come from a read error. The rearrangement uses TRBV6-5 and TRBJ2-1; D tentatively reads TRBD1 or TRBD2 (6 bases each). The CDR3 has 15 residues. CDR1 is MNHEY and CDR2 is SVGAGI in the germline V gene. The CDR3 protein is CASSHSEGGYNEQFF. CDR3 bases: TGTGCCAGCAGTCACTCGGAGGGGGGCTACAATGAGCAGTTCTTC.

The genes are TRBV7-2 and TRBJ1-1; D possibly corresponds to TRBD1 (5 bases). Germline lookup yields CDR1 SGHTA and CDR2 FQGNSA. Trimming removed 2 bases from V and 4 bases from J, with 11 bases in between. This CDR3 spans 14 amino acids. Written as DNA, the CDR3 is TGTGCCAGCAGCTTAAATATTGGGGGCACTGAAGCTTTCTTT. The encoded protein is CASSLNIGGTEAFF. The complete variable domain, with remaining parts taken from reference TRBV7-2 and TRBJ1-1, reads GAGVSQSPSNKVTEKGKDVELRCDPISGHTALYWYRQSLGQGLEFLIYFQGNSAPDKSGLPSDRFSAERTGGSVSTLTIQRTQQEDSAVYLCASSLNIGGTEAFFGQGTRLTVV.

There are many counts of this clonotype. V gene TRBV7-2 combines with J gene TRBJ2-1; D is unclear. This CDR3 is 14 amino acids long. V was clipped by 4 bases and J by 7 bases, with 14 bases between them. Germline-derived CDR1 and CDR2 are SGHTA and FQGNSA. CDR3 amino acids: CASSSPTYRNEQFF. The DNA for the CDR3 is TGTGCCAGCAGCTCCCCCACTTATAGGAATGAGCAGTTCTTC.

The V and J genes are TRBV20-1 and TRBJ1-3, with 7 positions matching TRBD1. V dropped 2 bases and J dropped 4; count of bases not matched to a gene: 5. Germline V gene sequence: CDR1 DFQATT, CDR2 SNEGSKA (reference sequence). The CDR3 consists of 14 residues. CDR3: CSARSRGEGNTIYF. Here the CDR3 DNA reads TGCAGTGCTAGAAGCAGGGGGGAGGGAAACACCATATATTTT.

This clonotype was seen only a few times. The chain links TRBV5-6 to TRBJ1-2; perhaps TRBD1 as D (6 bases). CDR3 size: 13 residues. The V gene's germline CDR1 is SGHDT and CDR2 YYEEEE. Trimming shortened V by 4 bases and J by 8 bases, and 15 bases separated the two germline ends. The CDR3 loop reads CASSPGGFRGYTF. The CDR3 DNA is TGTGCCAGCAGCCCTGGGGGCTTCAGAGGCTACACCTTC.

V is TRBV2 and J is TRBJ2-7; the D gene is possibly TRBD2 (5 bases). Trimming pared 3 bases from V and 6 bases from J, leaving 12 bases between. The CDR3 is 13 residues long. CDR1 and CDR2 (germline): SNHLY, FYNNEI. The CDR3 nucleotides are TGTGCCAGCAGTGATACGCCCCGGGGCGAGCAGTACGTC. Residues: CASSDTPRGEQYV.

This clonotype was picked up many times. This chain connects TRBV11-2 to TRBJ2-5; perhaps TRBD2 as D (5 bases). This CDR3 is 12 amino acids long. Germline V gene lookup returns CDR1 SGHAT and CDR2 FQNNGV. Trimming pared 2 bases from V and 11 bases from J, leaving 12 bases between. The CDR3 region has the DNA TGTGCCAGCAGCTTAACTAGTGAATCTCAGTACTTC. This sequence encodes CASSLTSESQYF.

Many counts were recorded for this clonotype. This rearrangement joins TRBV6-6 to TRBJ2-1; no reliable D call. V lost 5 bases, J lost 4 bases, and 15 bases lay in between. This CDR3 is 15 amino acids long. Germline CDR1 reads MNHNY; CDR2 reads SVGAGI (reference sequence). As DNA, the CDR3 is TGTGCCAGCAGTACTATCCGCGGCCCTTACAATGAGCAGTTCTTC. Its protein is CASSTIRGPYNEQFF.

At least ten counts were recorded for this clonotype. CDR3 loop: CASTEGAAQHEQYF. The CDR3 coding sequence is TGTGCCAGCACAGAGGGTGCCGCTCAACACGAGCAGTACTTC. V is TRBV12-3 or TRBV12-4 and J is TRBJ2-7; D perhaps matches TRBD2 (5 bases). Trimming left V 7 bases short and J 5 bases short, with 18 bases between. The CDR3 spans 14 residues.

This clonotype was observed many times. The chain combines TRBV29-1 with TRBJ1-4, with TRBD1 matching 7 bases. The CDR3 runs 15 residues. The J segment lost 2 bases and the V segment lost 5 bases, leaving 8 bases of the junction unmatched. Germline V gene lookup returns CDR1 SQVTM and CDR2 ANQGSEA. In nucleotides, the CDR3 is TGCAGCGTTAAACTTCCGGGACAGACTAATGAAAAACTGTTTTTT. Protein sequence: CSVKLPGQTNEKLFF. Full variable domain (missing parts from reference TRBV29-1 and TRBJ1-4): SAVISQKPSRDICQRGTSLTIQCQVDSQVTMMFWYRQQPGQSLTLIATANQGSEATYESGFVIDKFPISRPNLTFSTLTVSNMSPEDSSIYLCSVKLPGQTNEKLFFGSGTQLSVL.